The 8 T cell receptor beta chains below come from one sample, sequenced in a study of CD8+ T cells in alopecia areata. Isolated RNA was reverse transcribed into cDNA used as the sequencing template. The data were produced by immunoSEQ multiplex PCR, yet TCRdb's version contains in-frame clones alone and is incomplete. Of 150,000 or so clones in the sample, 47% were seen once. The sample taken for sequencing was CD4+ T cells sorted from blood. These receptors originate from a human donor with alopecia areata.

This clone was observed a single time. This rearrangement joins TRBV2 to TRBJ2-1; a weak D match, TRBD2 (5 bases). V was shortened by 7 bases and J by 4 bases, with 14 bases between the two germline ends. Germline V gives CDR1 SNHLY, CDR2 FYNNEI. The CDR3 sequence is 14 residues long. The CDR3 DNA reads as TGTGCCAGCATTGAGGGAGTACCTTACAATGAGCAGTTCTTC. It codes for CASIEGVPYNEQFF.

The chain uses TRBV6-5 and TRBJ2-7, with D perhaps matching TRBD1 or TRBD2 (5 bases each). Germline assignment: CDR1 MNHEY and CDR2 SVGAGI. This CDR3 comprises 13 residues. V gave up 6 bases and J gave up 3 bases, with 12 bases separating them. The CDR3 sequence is CASRRGRDYEQYF. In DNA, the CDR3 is TGTGCCAGCAGAAGGGGCCGGGACTACGAGCAGTACTTC.

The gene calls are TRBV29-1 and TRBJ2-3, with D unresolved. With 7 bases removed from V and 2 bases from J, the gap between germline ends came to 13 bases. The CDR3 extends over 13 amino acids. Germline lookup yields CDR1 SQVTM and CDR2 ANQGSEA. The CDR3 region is CSARSKVTDTQYF. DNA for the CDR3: TGCAGCGCGCGGAGCAAGGTCACAGATACGCAGTATTTT.

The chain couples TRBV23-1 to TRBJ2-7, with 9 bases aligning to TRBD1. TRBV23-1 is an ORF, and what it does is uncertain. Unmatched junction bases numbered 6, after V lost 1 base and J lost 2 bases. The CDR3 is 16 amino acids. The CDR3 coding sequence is TGCGCCAGCAGTCAATGGACAGGGGTTACTACCTACGAGCAGTACTTC. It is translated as CASSQWTGVTTYEQYF.

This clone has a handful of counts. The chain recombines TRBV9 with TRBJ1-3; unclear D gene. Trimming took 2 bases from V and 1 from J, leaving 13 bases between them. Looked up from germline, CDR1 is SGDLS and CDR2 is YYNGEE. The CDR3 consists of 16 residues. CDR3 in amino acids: CASSVLSGVSGNTIYF. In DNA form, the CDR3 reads TGTGCCAGCAGCGTCCTCTCCGGGGTATCTGGAAACACCATATATTTT.

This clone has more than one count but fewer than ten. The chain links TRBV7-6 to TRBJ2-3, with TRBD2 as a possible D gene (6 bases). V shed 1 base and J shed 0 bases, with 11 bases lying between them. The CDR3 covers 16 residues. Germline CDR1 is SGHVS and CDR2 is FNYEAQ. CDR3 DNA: TGTGCCAGCAGCTTAGTTGTCGGGACTAGCACAGATACGCAGTATTTT. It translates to CASSLVVGTSTDTQYF. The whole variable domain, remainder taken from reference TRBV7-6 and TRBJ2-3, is GAGVSQSPRYKVTKRGQDVALRCDPISGHVSLYWYRQALGQGPEFLTYFNYEAQQDKSGLPNDRFSAERPEGSISTLTIQRTEQRDSAMYRCASSLVVGTSTDTQYFGPGTRLTVL.

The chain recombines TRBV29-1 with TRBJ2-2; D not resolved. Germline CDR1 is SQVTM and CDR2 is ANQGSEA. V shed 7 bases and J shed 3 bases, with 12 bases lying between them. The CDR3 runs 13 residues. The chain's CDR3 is CSADLYYTGELFF. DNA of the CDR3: TGCAGCGCCGACCTCTATTACACCGGGGAGCTGTTTTTT.

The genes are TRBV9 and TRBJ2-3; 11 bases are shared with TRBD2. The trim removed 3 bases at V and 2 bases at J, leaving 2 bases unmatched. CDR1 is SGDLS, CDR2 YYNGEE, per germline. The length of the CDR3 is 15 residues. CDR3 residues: CASSEGLAATDTQYF. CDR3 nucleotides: TGTGCCAGCAGCGAGGGACTAGCGGCCACAGATACGCAGTATTTT.